This T cell receptor beta chain stems from a study of blood T cell repertoires in COVID-19. Across the whole study: T cells, B-cell-depleted T cells, or PBMCs provided the cDNA or gDNA that served as material.

Looked up from germline, CDR1 is LNHDA and CDR2 is SQIVND (reference sequence). V was pared by 3 bases and J by 3 bases, with 2 bases of the junction left unmatched. The CDR3 runs 14 residues. Original analysis: Quantification of nucleated cells was approximated via reference gene primer amplification. Profiled with immunoSEQ multiplex PCR; TCRdb holds only in-frame clones, not every one. V, J and clone size derive from that table, while D and trimming were established from the DNA sequence. Of fewer than 250,000 clones detected, approximately 84% appear once; the ten largest clones hold under 4.5%. The V gene is TRBV19, the J gene TRBJ2-1, with 7 bases fitting TRBD2. Sequencing input: peripheral blood. The source of this sequence is a man aged 45 to 65 with acute or convalescent COVID-19. In nucleotides, the CDR3 is TGTGCCAGTAGTATGGCTAGCGGCTACAATGAGCAGTTCTTC. It encodes CASSMASGYNEQFF.